At least ten counts were recorded for the clone carrying this T cell receptor beta chain. Antigen: not known. The data stem from a study of Graves' ophthalmopathy and Graves' hyperthyroidism. Findings and limits, study-wide: Blood contained most expanded thyroid clonotypes exceeding 0.001 frequency.

Scientists amplified the TCR beta CDR3 regions from RNA transcripts. The library came from an HTBI-primed first-round RT-PCR and a second-round multiplex PCR. TCRdb called the multiplex PCR reads again in MiXCR, with one record for every CDR3 protein. Of 350,000 or so distinct CDR3 sequences in the sample, under 20% were seen once. The CDR3 loop spans 13 amino acids. Germline V gene data show CDR1 as MNHEY and CDR2 as SMNVEV (reference sequence). V was shortened by 5 bases and J by 3 bases, with 10 bases between the two germline ends. Lactation, pregnancy, uncontrolled infections and other autoimmune diseases were all grounds for excluding patients. Orbital computed tomography and thyroid ultrasound, along with TRAb, serum thyroxine and clinical symptoms, underpinned diagnosis.

The clonotype originates from an adult man with Graves' ophthalmopathy. The V call is TRBV27, the J call TRBJ2-5; maybe TRBD1 (5 bases). Sequenced: peripheral blood. DNA for the CDR3: TGTGCCAGCAGTCCCCAGACAGAAGAGACCCAGTACTTC. It yields the protein CASSPQTEETQYF.